This T cell receptor (beta chain) is drawn from a study of blood T cell repertoires in COVID-19. Study-wide context: Samples came from the United States, Italy and Spain, spanning acute and convalescent COVID-19. PBMCs, B-cell-depleted T cells, or T cells provided the cDNA or gDNA that made up the material.

Participant ages covered roughly 18 to 89 years across around 25 US areas. Cohorts were determined from participant-reported clinical history. CDR3 length: 16 residues. V trimming: 2 bases; J trimming: 1 base; junction bases outside the gene matches: 3. The germline CDR1 and CDR2 sequences are KGHDR and SFDVKD. Sequencing used immunoSEQ multiplex PCR; TCRdb keeps in-frame clones, though not all of them. The table has 150,000 to 200,000 clones, about 83% seen once. The sequenced sample was PBMCs or T cells enriched from blood (not recorded which). V and J are TRBV24-1 and TRBJ1-3; TRBD1 matches 8 bases. The sequence was collected from a woman in her 30s who had recovered from COVID-19. As DNA, the CDR3 is TGTGCCACCAGTGATTCAGGACAGGGATCTGGAAACACCATATATTTT. This translates into CATSDSGQGSGNTIYF.